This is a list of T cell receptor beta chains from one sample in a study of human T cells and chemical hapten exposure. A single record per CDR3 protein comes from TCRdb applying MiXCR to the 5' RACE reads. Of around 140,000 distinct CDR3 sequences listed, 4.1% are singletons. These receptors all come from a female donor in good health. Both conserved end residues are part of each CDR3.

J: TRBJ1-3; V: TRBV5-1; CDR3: CASSLGQSYSGNTIYF
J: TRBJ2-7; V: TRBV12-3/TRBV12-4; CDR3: CASSLWGRDYEQYF
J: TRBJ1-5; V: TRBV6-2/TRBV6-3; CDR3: CASSYTGGGVGSNQPQHF
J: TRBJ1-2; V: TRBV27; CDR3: CASSYMGGQGYGYTF
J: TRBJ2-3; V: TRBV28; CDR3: CASSTSGGPGRDTQYF
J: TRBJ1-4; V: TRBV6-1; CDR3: CASSEVDATNEKLFF
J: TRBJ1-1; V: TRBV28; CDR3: CASSWTSFGNTEAFF
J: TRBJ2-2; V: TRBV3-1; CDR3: CASSQGPGELFF
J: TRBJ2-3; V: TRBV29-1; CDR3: CSGVRTGSTDTQYF
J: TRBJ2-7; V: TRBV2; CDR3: CASSEGLWGEQYF
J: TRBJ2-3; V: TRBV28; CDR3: CASSWALSGDTQYF
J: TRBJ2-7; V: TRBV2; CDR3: CASGREGDEQYF
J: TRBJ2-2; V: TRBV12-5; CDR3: CASGFRTAAANTGELFF
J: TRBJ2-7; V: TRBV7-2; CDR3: CASSFGLAVYEQYF
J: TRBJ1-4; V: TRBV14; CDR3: CASSQDGEGRDEKLFF
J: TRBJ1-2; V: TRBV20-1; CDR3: CSASDGGYGYTF
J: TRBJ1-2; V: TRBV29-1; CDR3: CSVVTVNDGYTF
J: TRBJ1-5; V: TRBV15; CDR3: CATSGIGQGYDQPQHF
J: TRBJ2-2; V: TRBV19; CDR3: CASSLLRTGELFF
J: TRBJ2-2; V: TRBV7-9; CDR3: CASSLGASVVTGELFF
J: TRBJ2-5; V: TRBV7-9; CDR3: CASSLVAVSETQYF
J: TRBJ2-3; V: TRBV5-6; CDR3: CASSFPRGGIDTQYF
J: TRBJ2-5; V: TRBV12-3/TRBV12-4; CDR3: CASSASRQGETQYF
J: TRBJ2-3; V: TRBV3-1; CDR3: CASSQDLWGGWWLDTQYF
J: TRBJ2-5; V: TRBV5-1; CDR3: CASGSSGGQETQYF
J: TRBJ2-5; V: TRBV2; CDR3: CASSDTIQETQYF
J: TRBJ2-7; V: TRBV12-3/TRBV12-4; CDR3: CASRRATGGSYEQYF
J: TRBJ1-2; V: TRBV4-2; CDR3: CASSQDINSKGGDGYTF
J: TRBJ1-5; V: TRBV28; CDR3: CASRVGSNQPQHF
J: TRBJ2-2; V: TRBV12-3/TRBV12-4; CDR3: CASNIRSGAGELFF
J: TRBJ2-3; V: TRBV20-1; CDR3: CSAASPRGRIWDTQYF
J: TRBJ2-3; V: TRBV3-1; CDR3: CASSQVKQLTDTQYF
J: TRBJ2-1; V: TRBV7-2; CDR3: CASSPSGGAGEQFF